There are a few counts of the clone carrying this T cell receptor beta chain. Primed by a sample-barcoded 5' primer and a J-beta primer mix, a second PCR proceeded for roughly 7 to 12 cycles. TCRdb itself ran the 5' RACE reads through MiXCR, one entry per CDR3 protein. Altogether just over 1 million distinct CDR3 sequences are present, 35% to 55% being singletons, with the ten largest covering about 20%. The sample is drawn from a study of blood T cells in healthy people across ages. The CDR3 covers 14 residues. V dropped 5 bases and J dropped 2 bases, with 13 bases sitting between them. The germline V gene encodes CDR1 PRHDT and CDR2 FYEKMQ (reference sequence).

Sequenced sample: blood. The rearrangement links TRBV13 to TRBJ2-7; D perhaps matches TRBD1 (7 bases). This clonotype originated in an older woman in good health. The CDR3 DNA follows: TGTGCCAGCAGCCCGGGGGACAGCACCTACGAGCAGTACTTC. Protein: CASSPGDSTYEQYF.